This T cell receptor beta chain was documented in a study of T cells expressing NK-cell markers. Study information: Underlying the TCR beta repertoires were sorted CD3+CD56+NKG2C+, CD3+CD56+NKG2C- and CD3+CD56-NKG2C+ T cells.

The length of the CDR3 is 18 residues. In germline, CDR1 is SGHAT, CDR2 FQNNGV. Points on this clonotype: What it binds is unknown.

Regarding the study as a whole: The study found these clonotypes also leading the CD3+CD56-NKG2C+ fraction in a few donors.

TCRdb re-called the 5' RACE reads, yielding one record per CDR3 amino acid sequence without DNA. The sample includes 200,000 to 300,000 distinct CDR3 sequences. The V gene is TRBV11-2, the J gene TRBJ2-1; the D call of TRBD2 rests on TCRdb alone, since no DNA is present to check it. Material: blood T cells: a sorted CD56 or NKG2C T cell subset, CD4+ or CD8+ T cells, or bulk PBMC T cells (not recorded which). The clonotype comes from a man aged 18 to 30 in good health. Here the CDR3 reads CASSRRPGAGGRENEQFF.